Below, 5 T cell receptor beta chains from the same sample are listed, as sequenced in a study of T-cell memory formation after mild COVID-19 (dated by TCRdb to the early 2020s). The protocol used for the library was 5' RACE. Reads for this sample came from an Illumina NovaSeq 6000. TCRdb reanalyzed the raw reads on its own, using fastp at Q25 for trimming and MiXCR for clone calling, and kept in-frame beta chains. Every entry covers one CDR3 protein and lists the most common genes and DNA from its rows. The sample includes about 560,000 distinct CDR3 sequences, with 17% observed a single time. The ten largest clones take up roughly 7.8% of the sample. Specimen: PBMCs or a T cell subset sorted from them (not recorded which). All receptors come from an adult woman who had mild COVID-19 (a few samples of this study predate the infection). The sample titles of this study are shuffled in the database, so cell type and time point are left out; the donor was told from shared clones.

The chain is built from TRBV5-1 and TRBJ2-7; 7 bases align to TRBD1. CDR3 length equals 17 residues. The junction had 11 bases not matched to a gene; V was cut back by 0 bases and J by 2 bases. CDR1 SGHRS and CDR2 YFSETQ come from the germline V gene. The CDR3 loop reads CASSLVPGQQIPYEQYF. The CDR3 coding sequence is TGCGCCAGCAGCTTGGTTCCGGGACAGCAAATCCCCTACGAGCAGTACTTC. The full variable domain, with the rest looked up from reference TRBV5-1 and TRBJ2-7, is KAGVTQTPRYLIKTRGQQVTLSCSPISGHRSVSWYQQTPGQGLQFLFEYFSETQRNKGNFPGRFSGRQFSNSRSEMNVSTLELGDSALYLCASSLVPGQQIPYEQYFGPGTRLTVT.

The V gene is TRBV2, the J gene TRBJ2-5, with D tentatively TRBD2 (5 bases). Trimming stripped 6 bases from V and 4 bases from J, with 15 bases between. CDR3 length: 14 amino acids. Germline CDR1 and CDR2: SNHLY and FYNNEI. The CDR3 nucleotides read TGTGCCAGCAGATCGGACTCGTTTCGAGAGACCCAGTACTTC. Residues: CASRSDSFRETQYF. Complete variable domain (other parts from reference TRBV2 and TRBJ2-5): EPEVTQTPSHQVTQMGQEVILRCVPISNHLYFYWYRQILGQKVEFLVSFYNNEISEKSEIFDDQFSVERPDGSNFTLKIRSTKLEDSAMYFCASRSDSFRETQYFGPGTRLLVL.

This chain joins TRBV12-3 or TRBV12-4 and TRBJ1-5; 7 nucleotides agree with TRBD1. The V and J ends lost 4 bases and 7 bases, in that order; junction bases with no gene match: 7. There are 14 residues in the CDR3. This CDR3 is CASSSQGERQPQHF. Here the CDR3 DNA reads TGTGCCAGCAGTTCTCAGGGGGAAAGACAGCCCCAGCATTTT.

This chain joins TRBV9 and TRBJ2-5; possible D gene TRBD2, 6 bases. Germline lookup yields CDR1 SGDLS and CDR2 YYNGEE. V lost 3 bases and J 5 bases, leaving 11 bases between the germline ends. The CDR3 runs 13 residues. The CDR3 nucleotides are TGTGCCAGCAGCGAAACTAGCATGGAGACCCAGTACTTC. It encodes CASSETSMETQYF.

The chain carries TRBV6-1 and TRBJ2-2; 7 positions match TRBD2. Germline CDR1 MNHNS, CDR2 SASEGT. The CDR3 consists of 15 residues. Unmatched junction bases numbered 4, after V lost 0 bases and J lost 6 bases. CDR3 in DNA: TGTGCCAGCAGTGAAGCGGGAGGGGTCCCCGGGGAGCTGTTTTTT. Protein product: CASSEAGGVPGELFF.